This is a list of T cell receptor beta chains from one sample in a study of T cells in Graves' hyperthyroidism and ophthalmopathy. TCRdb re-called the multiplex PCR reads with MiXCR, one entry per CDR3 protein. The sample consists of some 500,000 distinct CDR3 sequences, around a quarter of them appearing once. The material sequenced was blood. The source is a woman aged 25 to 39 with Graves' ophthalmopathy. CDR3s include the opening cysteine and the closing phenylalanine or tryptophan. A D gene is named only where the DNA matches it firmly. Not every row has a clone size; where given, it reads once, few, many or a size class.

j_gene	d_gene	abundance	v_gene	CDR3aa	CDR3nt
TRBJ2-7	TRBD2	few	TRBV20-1	CSASTSGAYEQYF	TGCAGTGCCAGTACTAGCGGGGCCTACGAGCAGTACTTC
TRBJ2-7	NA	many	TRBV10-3	CAISLENTYEQYF	TGTGCCATCAGTTTAGAGAATACCTACGAGCAGTACTTC
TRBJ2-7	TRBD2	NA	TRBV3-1	CASSYDPSGRDNEQYF	TGTGCCAGCAGCTACGATCCTAGCGGGAGGGACAACGAGCAGTACTTC
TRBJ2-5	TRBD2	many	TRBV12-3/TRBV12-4	CASSFLSGAQETQYF	TGTGCCAGCAGTTTCTTGAGCGGGGCTCAAGAGACCCAGTACTTC
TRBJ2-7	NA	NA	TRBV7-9	CASSLAGRDPYEQYF	TGTGCCAGCAGCTTAGCGGGTAGGGACCCCTACGAGCAGTACTTC
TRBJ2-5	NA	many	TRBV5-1	CASRRSGQSGETQYF	TGCGCCAGCAGAAGATCGGGGCAGAGCGGAGAGACCCAGTACTTC
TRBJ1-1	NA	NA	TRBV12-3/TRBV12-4	CASSQGWAGQAFF	TGCGCCAGCAGCCAAGGATGGGCCGGGCAAGCTTTCTTT
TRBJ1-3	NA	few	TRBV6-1	CASSEPTSRNTIYF	TGTGCCAGCAGTGAACCGACGTCCAGAAACACCATATATTTT
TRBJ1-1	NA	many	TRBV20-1	CSARRDPWSTEAFF	TGCAGTGCTCGCCGAGATCCATGGAGCACTGAAGCTTTCTTT
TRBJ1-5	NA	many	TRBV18	CASSPATGINQPQHF	TGTGCCAGCTCACCAGCGACAGGAATCAATCAGCCCCAGCATTTT
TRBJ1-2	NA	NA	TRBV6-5	CASSYSDGGSYGYTF	TGTGCCAGCAGTTACTCGGATGGAGGGAGCTATGGCTACACCTTC
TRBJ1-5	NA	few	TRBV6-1	CASSATLGRTNQPQHF	TGTGCCAGCAGTGCTACCTTAGGACGGACCAATCAGCCCCAGCATTTT
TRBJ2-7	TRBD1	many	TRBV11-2	CASSLVQGESYEQYF	TGTGCCAGCAGCTTAGTTCAGGGGGAGTCCTACGAGCAGTACTTC
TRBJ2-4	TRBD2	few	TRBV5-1	CASSLPPGTSGENIQYF	TGCGCCAGCAGCTTGCCCCCGGGGACTAGCGGAGAAAACATTCAGTACTTC
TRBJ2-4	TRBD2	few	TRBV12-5	CASGPGLASIQYF	TGTGCTAGTGGACCCGGACTAGCCTCCATTCAGTACTTC
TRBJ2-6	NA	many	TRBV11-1	CASSPTQDSGANVLTF	TGTGCCAGCAGCCCAACACAAGACTCTGGGGCCAACGTCCTGACTTTC
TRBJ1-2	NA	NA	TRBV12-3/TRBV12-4	CASSSPFDSYYGYTF	TGTGCCAGCAGTTCCCCTTTTGACAGTTACTATGGCTACACCTTC
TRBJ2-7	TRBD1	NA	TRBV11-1	CASSLGSWDRTTYEQYF	TGTGCCAGCAGCTTAGGGTCCTGGGACAGGACAACCTACGAGCAGTACTTC
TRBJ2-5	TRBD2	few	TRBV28	CASRPASGRGETQYF	TGTGCCAGCAGGCCGGCTAGCGGGAGGGGGGAGACCCAGTACTTC
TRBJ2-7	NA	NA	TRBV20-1	CSARGLDASYEQYF	TGCAGTGCTAGAGGACTCGATGCCTCTTACGAGCAGTACTTC
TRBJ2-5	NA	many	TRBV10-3	CAIKAGGGVFETQYF	TGTGCCATCAAGGCTGGAGGCGGGGTATTTGAGACCCAGTACTTC
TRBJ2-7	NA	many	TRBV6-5	CASSYSDTVYEQYF	TGTGCCAGCAGTTACTCAGACACGGTATACGAGCAGTACTTC
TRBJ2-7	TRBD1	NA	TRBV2	CAINRDRDSYEQYF	TGTGCCATTAACCGGGACAGGGATTCCTACGAGCAGTACTTC
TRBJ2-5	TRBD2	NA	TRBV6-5	CASSSPGLAGADQYF	TGTGCCAGCAGTTCCCCGGGACTAGCGGGAGCTGACCAGTACTTC
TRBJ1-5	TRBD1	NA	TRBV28	CASIPGQGAFQPQHF	TGTGCCAGCATCCCCGGGCAGGGGGCTTTTCAGCCCCAGCATTTT
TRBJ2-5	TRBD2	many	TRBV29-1	CSVPSGGLQETQYF	TGCAGCGTTCCTAGCGGGGGGCTACAAGAGACCCAGTACTTC
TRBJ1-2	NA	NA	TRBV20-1	CSAEGAYGYTF	TGCAGTGCAGAGGGAGCCTATGGCTACACCTTC
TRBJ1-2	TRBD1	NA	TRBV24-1	CATSDLDRAASDPPGSTF	TGTGCCACCAGTGACCTAGACAGGGCCGCCTCGGATCCCCCAGGGAGCACCTTC
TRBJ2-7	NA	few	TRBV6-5	CASSSAGMAAQYF	TGTGCCAGCAGTTCCGCAGGGATGGCAGCGCAGTACTTC
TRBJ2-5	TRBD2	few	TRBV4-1	CASSQRNPPSGQETQYF	TGCGCCAGCAGCCAACGAAATCCACCTAGCGGTCAAGAGACCCAGTACTTC
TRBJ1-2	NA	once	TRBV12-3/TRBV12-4	CASSYWGGINYGYTF	TGTGCCAGCAGTTATTGGGGGGGAATCAACTATGGCTACACCTTC
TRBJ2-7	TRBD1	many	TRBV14	CASSPQGAYEQYF	TGTGCCAGCAGCCCACAGGGGGCCTACGAGCAGTACTTC
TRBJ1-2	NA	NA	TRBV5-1	CASRGDSHYGYTF	TGCGCCAGCAGGGGAGACAGCCACTATGGCTACACCTTC
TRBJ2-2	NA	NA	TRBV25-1	CASSVGGQDTGELFF	TGTGCCAGCAGTGTCGGGGGTCAGGACACCGGGGAGCTGTTTTTT
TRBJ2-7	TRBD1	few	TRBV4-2	CASSLRTGWSYEQYF	TGTGCCAGCAGCCTACGGACAGGTTGGTCCTACGAGCAGTACTTC
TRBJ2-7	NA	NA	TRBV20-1	CSARSDSSYEQYF	TGCAGTGCTAGATCCGACAGCTCCTACGAGCAGTACTTC
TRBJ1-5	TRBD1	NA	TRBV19	CASSLMTGGNQPQHF	TGTGCCAGTAGCTTGATGACAGGGGGCAATCAGCCCCAGCATTTT
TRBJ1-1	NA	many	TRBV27	CASSMTSATEAFF	TGTGCCAGCAGTATGACCTCCGCCACTGAAGCTTTCTTT
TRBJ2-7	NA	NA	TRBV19	CASSFRDVGTYEQYF	TGTGCCAGTAGCTTCCGGGACGTAGGCACCTACGAGCAGTACTTC
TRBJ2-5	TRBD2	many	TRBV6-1	CASSEGTRKETQYF	TGTGCCAGCAGTGAAGGGACTAGAAAAGAGACCCAGTACTTC
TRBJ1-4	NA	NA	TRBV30	CAWTPGTANEKLFF	TGTGCCTGGACACCCGGGACTGCTAATGAAAAACTGTTTTTT
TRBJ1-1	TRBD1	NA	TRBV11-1	CASSLRSGTGGNTEAFF	TGTGCCAGCAGCTTACGATCTGGGACAGGGGGGAACACTGAAGCTTTCTTT
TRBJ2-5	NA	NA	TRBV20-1	CSAPDRTQETQYF	TGCAGTGCTCCCGACAGGACCCAAGAGACCCAGTACTTC
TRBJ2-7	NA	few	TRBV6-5	CASSYSAGTDYEQYF	TGTGCCAGCAGTTACTCGGCCGGGACTGACTACGAGCAGTACTTC
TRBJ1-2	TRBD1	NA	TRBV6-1	CASTTGGKDYGYTF	TGTGCCAGCACAACAGGGGGGAAAGACTATGGCTACACCTTC
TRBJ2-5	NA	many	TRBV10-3	CAISFGDGTAQYF	TGTGCCATCAGTTTCGGGGACGGAACGGCCCAGTACTTC
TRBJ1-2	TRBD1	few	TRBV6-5	CASSSDETGKIGGYTF	TGTGCCAGCAGTTCCGACGAGACAGGGAAGATTGGTGGCTACACCTTC
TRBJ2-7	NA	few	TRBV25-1	CASSERGVGRSSYEQYF	TGTGCCAGCAGTGAAAGGGGGGTCGGCAGGAGCTCCTACGAGCAGTACTTC
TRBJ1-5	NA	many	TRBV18	CASSPSAGGNQPQHF	TGTGCCAGCTCACCATCGGCGGGCGGCAATCAGCCCCAGCATTTT
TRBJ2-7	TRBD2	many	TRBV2	CASSEVGGWTYEQYF	TGTGCCAGCAGTGAAGTGGGGGGGTGGACCTACGAGCAGTACTTC
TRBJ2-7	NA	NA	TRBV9	CASSVVPLDEQYF	TGTGCCAGCAGCGTAGTCCCTTTGGACGAGCAGTACTTC
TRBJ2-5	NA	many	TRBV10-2	CASSKTAQETQYF	TGCGCCAGCAGTAAGACAGCACAAGAGACCCAGTACTTC
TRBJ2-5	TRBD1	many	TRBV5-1	CASSAMTGEEETQYF	TGCGCCAGCAGCGCCATGACAGGGGAAGAAGAGACCCAGTACTTC
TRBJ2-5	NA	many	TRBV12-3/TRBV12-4	CASIATEEEGGQYF	TGTGCCAGCATCGCTACTGAGGAGGAAGGGGGCCAGTACTTC
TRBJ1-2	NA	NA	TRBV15	CATSRDRPYGYTF	TGTGCCACCAGCAGAGATCGGCCCTATGGCTACACCTTC
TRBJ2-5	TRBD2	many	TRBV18	CASSPRVGGQETQYF	TGTGCCAGCTCACCAAGAGTGGGGGGGCAAGAGACCCAGTACTTC
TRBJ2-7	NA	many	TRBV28	CASREQGYEQYF	TGTGCCAGCAGGGAACAGGGCTACGAGCAGTACTTC
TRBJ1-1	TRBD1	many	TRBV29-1	CSVGDLQGARDTEAFF	TGCAGCGTAGGTGATCTACAGGGGGCGCGGGACACTGAAGCTTTCTTT
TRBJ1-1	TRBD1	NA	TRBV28	CASKTGRGAFF	TGTGCCAGCAAGACAGGGAGGGGAGCTTTCTTT